These 20 T cell receptor beta chains share one sample of origin, sequenced in a study of shared clonotypes between healthy human individuals. Clones were sequenced by immunoSEQ multiplex PCR, and TCRdb holds only the in-frame ones, with some missing. The sample has about 560,000 clones, around three quarters seen once. The sequenced sample was PBMCs. All receptors derive from a woman aged 35 to 49 in good health. Some clones in this sample may be carry-over from other donors' samples.

The chain has TRBV6-5 and TRBJ2-1; TRBD2 matches 11 bases. The CDR3 is made up of 14 amino acids. The germline CDR1 and CDR2 sequences are MNHEY and SVGAGI. V lost 6 bases to trimming and J lost 6 bases; unmatched junction nucleotides: 4. CDR3 bases: TGTGCCAGCAGCAGACTAGCGGGAACCAATGAGCAGTTCTTC. Encoded protein: CASSRLAGTNEQFF.

About this clone: This likely stems from a read error, as it lies one base from a far larger clone. The J gene is TRBJ1-1, the V gene TRBV29-1, with D possibly being TRBD1 (5 bases). This CDR3 has 13 amino acids. Per the germline V gene, CDR1 is SQVTM and CDR2 is ANQGSEA. The CDR3 sequence is CGVERDGGTEAFF. The CDR3 nucleotides read TGCGGCGTTGAAAGGGATGGGGGCACTGAAGCTTTCTTT.

In regard to this clone: A read error may produce the germline difference seen at one junction end. The chain links TRBV10-3 to TRBJ2-7, with D unresolved. The CDR3 sequence is 14 residues long. Germline V lookup: CDR1 ENHRY, CDR2 SYGVKD. The CDR3, as DNA: TGTGCCAGCAGTTACAATCAGGAATCCTACGAGCAGTACTTC. Translated, it gives CASSYNQESYEQYF.

The table lists this clone with a few counts. A far larger clone is one nucleotide away, so this likely arose from a read error. Other DNA sequences from this sample encode an identical CDR3 as well. The rearrangement links TRBV30 to TRBJ2-2, with TRBD2 identical over 10 bases. The J segment lost 7 bases and the V segment lost 2 bases, leaving 7 bases of the junction unmatched. The germline V gene has CDR1 GTSNPN and CDR2 SVGIG (reference sequence). The CDR3 contains 15 residues. The CDR3 sequence is CAWSSGRASVGELFF. The CDR3 DNA reads TGTGCCTGGAGTAGCGGGAGGGCCTCGGTCGGGGAGCTGTTTTTT.

A word on this clone: The sample contains more than one DNA sequence encoding this CDR3. The rearrangement links TRBV28 to TRBJ2-2; unclear D gene. V was pared by 5 bases and J by 5 bases, with 15 bases between. The CDR3 runs 15 residues. Germline V gene lookup returns CDR1 MDHEN and CDR2 SYDVKM. CDR3 protein: CASSTITTGTGELFF. In DNA form, the CDR3 reads TGTGCCAGCAGTACGATAACCACTGGGACCGGGGAGCTGTTTTTT.

CDR3 DNA sequence: TGTGCCAGCAGCCCCGGACAGGGCGCTCCAGGGTCTGGCAATCAGCCCCAGCATTTT. The encoded protein is CASSPGQGAPGSGNQPQHF. The chain employs TRBV7-9 and TRBJ1-5; TRBD1 matches 8 bases. This CDR3 spans 19 amino acids. Germline CDR1 and CDR2: SEHNR and FQNEAQ (reference sequence). The junction had 17 bases not matched to a gene; V was cut back by 5 bases and J by 2 bases.

The genes are TRBV19 and TRBJ1-1; 8 nucleotides align to TRBD1. The CDR3 has 15 residues. The ends lost 4 bases at V and 1 base at J; junction bases unmatched: 5. Germline CDR1 reads LNHDA; CDR2 reads SQIVND (reference sequence). The CDR3 here is CASSRAGGRNTEAFF. For the CDR3, the DNA is TGTGCCAGTAGTAGGGCAGGGGGCAGGAACACTGAAGCTTTCTTT.

The CDR3 here is CASSRGSEAFF. CDR3 coding DNA: TGTGCCAGCAGCAGGGGGTCTGAAGCTTTCTTT. This chain uses TRBV27 with TRBJ1-1, with 7 bases fitting TRBD1. After removal of 6 bases from V and 6 bases from J, the junction contained 1 base not matched to a gene. The CDR3 has 11 residues. Germline assignment: CDR1 MNHEY and CDR2 SMNVEV (reference sequence).

The V gene is TRBV30, the J gene TRBJ1-3; no clear D. Per the germline V gene, CDR1 is GTSNPN and CDR2 is SVGIG (reference sequence). The V end was cut by 1 base, the J end by 0 bases, with 7 bases between. The CDR3 spans 14 residues. The CDR3 reads CAWSARRSGNTIYF. CDR3 sequence (DNA): TGTGCCTGGAGTGCCCGCCGCTCTGGAAACACCATATATTTT.

The rearrangement uses TRBV6-1 and TRBJ2-7; D call uncertain. CDR3 size: 13 residues. V lost 2 bases and J lost 3, with 8 bases in between. The germline V gene has CDR1 MNHNS and CDR2 SASEGT. As DNA, the CDR3 is TGTGCCAGCAGTGAAACGGACGACTACGAGCAGTACTTC. Its translation: CASSETDDYEQYF.

This clone was seen a few times. The chain employs TRBV30 and TRBJ1-1; D ambiguous. V was cut by 2 bases and J by 7 bases, with 8 bases left in between. The germline V gene encodes CDR1 GTSNPN and CDR2 SVGIG (reference sequence). The CDR3 has 11 residues. The CDR3 loop is CAWSRSLEAFF. In DNA form, the CDR3 reads TGTGCCTGGAGTCGGTCCCTTGAAGCTTTCTTT. The variable domain in full, with the rest retrieved from reference TRBV30 and TRBJ1-1, is SQTIHQWPATLVQPVGSPLSLECTVEGTSNPNLYWYRQAAGRGLQLLFYSVGIGQISSEVPQNLSASRPQDRQFILSSKKLLLSDSGFYLCAWSRSLEAFFGQGTRLTVV.

This chain joins TRBV28 and TRBJ2-3; 7 bases fit TRBD2. CDR1 MDHEN and CDR2 SYDVKM come from the germline V gene. CDR3 size: 17 residues. V gave up 5 bases and J gave up 2 bases; unmatched junction bases: 13. The CDR3 DNA follows: TGTGCCAGCAGTACCCTCGGGGCTAGCGGACTCACAGATACGCAGTATTTT. As protein: CASSTLGASGLTDTQYF.

V usage is TRBV4-2 and J usage is TRBJ2-7; no firm D call. The CDR3 loop spans 14 amino acids. Per the germline V gene, CDR1 is LGHNA and CDR2 is YNFKEQ. V lost 1 base and J lost 5, with 12 bases in between. The CDR3 nucleotides read TGTGCCAGCAGCCAAGGCGGCCCAGCGCACGAGCAGTACTTC. Protein product: CASSQGGPAHEQYF.

This chain connects TRBV18 to TRBJ1-3; weak D call: TRBD1 (5 bases). Trimming pared 2 bases from V and 0 bases from J, leaving 11 bases between. Germline CDR1 reads KGHSH; CDR2 reads LQKENI. The CDR3 extends over 16 amino acids. CDR3 in DNA: TGTGCCAGCTCACCAAACCAGGGTAGCTCTGGAAACACCATATATTTT. This translates into CASSPNQGSSGNTIYF.

The chain employs TRBV4-1 and TRBJ2-7; D uncertain. Germline assignment: CDR1 MGHRA and CDR2 YSYEKL. Deletions cut 4 bases from V and 7 bases from J, with 11 bases between. The CDR3 has 12 amino acids. The CDR3 sequence: CASSLPMGEQYF. The DNA for the CDR3 is TGCGCCAGCAGCCTGCCGATGGGGGAGCAGTACTTC.

This clone was seen only once. The chain recombines TRBV9 with TRBJ2-7, with unresolved D. CDR3 size: 15 residues. The germline V gene encodes CDR1 SGDLS and CDR2 YYNGEE. Trimming took 0 bases from V and 0 from J, leaving 10 bases between them. CDR3 nucleotides: TGTGCCAGCAGCGTAGGTGGCCGATCCTCCTACGAGCAGTACTTC. Encoded protein: CASSVGGRSSYEQYF.

The rearrangement joins TRBV7-9 to TRBJ2-3; 14 bases fit TRBD2. Germline trimming cut 5 bases from V and 2 bases from J; bases unmatched to any gene: 6. Per germline, CDR1 SEHNR and CDR2 FQNEAQ (reference sequence). This CDR3 spans 17 amino acids. This chain's CDR3 is CASSIRLAGGDTDTQYF. CDR3 nucleotide sequence: TGTGCCAGCAGCATCAGACTAGCGGGAGGGGACACAGATACGCAGTATTTT.

A remark on this clone: It differs at one base from a far larger clone, so likely a read error. The chain has TRBV5-1 and TRBJ1-1; no reliable D call. The CDR3 has 12 residues. V was pared by 0 bases and J by 12 bases, with 12 bases between. Germline assignment: CDR1 SGHRS and CDR2 YFSETQ. The CDR3 protein is CASSLENAAPFF. The CDR3 bases are TGCGCCAGCAGCTTGGAGAATGCGGCTCCTTTCTTT.

This clone was seen a handful of times. This chain connects TRBV6-5 to TRBJ2-7; 7 bases agree with TRBD2. CDR1 is MNHEY, CDR2 SVGAGI, per germline. The CDR3 contains 13 residues. Losses at the gene ends were 8 bases for V and 2 bases for J; bases not matched to a gene: 6. The DNA for the CDR3 is TGTGCCAGCTTCCCTAGCGGTACCTACGAGCAGTACTTC. Its protein is CASFPSGTYEQYF.

The chain uses TRBV11-3 and TRBJ2-2; TRBD2 agrees at 13 bases. V gave up 5 bases and J gave up 7 bases; unmatched junction bases: 10. CDR3 length equals 17 residues. The germline V gene has CDR1 SGHNT and CDR2 YENEEA. The CDR3, as DNA: TGTGCCAGCAGCCCCGGACTAGCGGGAGCGGGTATCGGGGAGCTGTTTTTT. Protein product: CASSPGLAGAGIGELFF.